This T cell receptor beta chain was recovered during a study of blood T cell repertoires in COVID-19. Study-wide context: Nucleic acid was either cDNA or gDNA, and it came from T cells, B-cell-depleted T cells, or PBMCs.

The CDR3 has 15 residues. Trimming removed 5 bases at V and 1 base at J, with 13 bases between. Germline values: CDR1 KGHDR, CDR2 SFDVKD. As originally analysed: Estimates of nucleated cell counts were drawn from the amplification of reference gene primers. Sequencing was performed with immunoSEQ multiplex PCR; in TCRdb, only in-frame clones are kept and a portion is missing. The V and J calls and clone size were taken over from that table, and D and trimming were inferred from the DNA. This table has fewer than 200,000 clones, more than 65% appearing once. The material sequenced was peripheral blood. The source is a woman in her sixties or seventies with COVID-19, enrolled during active disease. The chain uses TRBV24-1 and TRBJ2-5; a weak D match, TRBD2 (6 bases). CDR3 in DNA: TGTGCCACCAGTGCCCCAGGACTAACCCAAGAGACCCAGTACTTC. The encoded protein is CATSAPGLTQETQYF.